This is a list of T cell receptor beta chains from one sample in a study of CD8 T cells in Susac syndrome. TCRdb itself ran the immunoSEQ multiplex PCR reads through MiXCR, one entry per CDR3 protein. This table has some 170,000 distinct CDR3 sequences, roughly 95% appearing once. The sequenced sample consisted of CD4+ T cells from PBMCs. All receptors derive from a human donor in good health. Both conserved end residues are trimmed from each CDR3. Fields, in order: clone size, V gene, J gene, CDR3 protein. Not all rows give a size; the values are once, few, many and, for expanded clones, a class.

once	TRBV12-3/TRBV12-4	TRBJ1-5	ASSGTVYSNQPQH
once	TRBV21-1	TRBJ2-7	ASSPTGNYEQY
.	TRBV20-1	TRBJ2-7	SVSRGPGEQY
.	TRBV9	TRBJ1-2	ASSVAAEGLDYGYT
.	TRBV18	TRBJ2-3	ASSLRSLTDTQY
.	TRBV12-3/TRBV12-4	TRBJ1-2	ASSPQTGNYGYT
.	TRBV20-1	TRBJ1-5	SGLQASNQPQH
.	TRBV7-8	TRBJ2-7	ASSLRRTGTYEQY
once	TRBV28	TRBJ2-3	ASGRAQVTQY
.	TRBV29-1	TRBJ1-1	SVGQGTEAF
.	TRBV12-3/TRBV12-4	TRBJ2-1	ASSRNRHRGSNEQF
.	TRBV30	TRBJ2-3	AWLGAATDTQY
.	TRBV25-1	TRBJ1-5	ASSEYGGGNQPQH
once	TRBV20-1	TRBJ2-1	SASRALANTYNEQF
.	TRBV7-9	TRBJ2-1	ASIPSGEFRNEQF
.	TRBV29-1	TRBJ1-2	SVETARSRGGYT
.	TRBV7-2	TRBJ2-5	ASNNPSGQETQY
.	TRBV9	TRBJ2-3	ASSAPRGGVTDTQY
.	TRBV30	TRBJ2-7	AWGQGTNHEQY
.	TRBV7-2	TRBJ2-7	ASSSPGTAIYEQY
.	TRBV12-3/TRBV12-4	TRBJ2-5	ASSLGQGSETQY
once	TRBV29-1	TRBJ1-1	SVEDQGLNTEAF
.	TRBV20-1	TRBJ2-1	SANSWGQF
.	TRBV6-2/TRBV6-3	TRBJ2-1	ASTGGSRLNEQF
.	TRBV12-3/TRBV12-4	TRBJ1-5	ASRLQGSSNQPQH
.	TRBV29-1	TRBJ1-2	SVNHNYGYT
.	TRBV4-3	TRBJ2-2	ASSQDGGRVTGELF
.	TRBV6-6	TRBJ1-1	ASSDQQENTEAF
.	TRBV4-3	TRBJ1-2	ASSRLTGGEGYT
.	TRBV4-3	TRBJ2-1	ASSNRGRTGYNEQF
.	TRBV29-1	TRBJ1-1	SVDLGGNTEAF
.	TRBV21-1	TRBJ2-7	ASSKVGTTYEQY
.	TRBV28	TRBJ2-3	ASSLERGNTQY
.	TRBV29-1	TRBJ2-3	SGLTSGDGDTQY
.	TRBV5-4	TRBJ2-7	ASSFRTGKPEQY
once	TRBV23-1	TRBJ2-7	ASSPPTGHPEQY
.	TRBV20-1	TRBJ1-1	SAKGQGAKDTEAF
.	TRBV7-6	TRBJ2-3	ASSFYARSTDTQY
.	TRBV12-3/TRBV12-4	TRBJ2-3	ASSLPTASTDTQY
.	TRBV6-6	TRBJ2-2	ASIQLAGLSGELF
.	TRBV7-2	TRBJ1-1	ASSLDRVAEAF
.	TRBV15	TRBJ1-3	ATSRGYSGNTIY
once	TRBV27	TRBJ2-7	ASSSPTSGYEQY
.	TRBV20-1	TRBJ2-1	SARGRSKRGPEQF
.	TRBV20-1	TRBJ2-7	SVSLFNEQY
.	TRBV11-3	TRBJ1-5	ASSLTGDSYSNQPQH
once	TRBV12-5	TRBJ1-5	ATSSAGSQH